This T cell receptor (beta chain) derives from a study of long-term antiretroviral therapy in people with HIV. This CDR3 region has 15 residues. CDR1 is SGHTA and CDR2 is FQGNSA in the germline V gene. Trimming removed 2 bases at V and 6 bases at J, with 14 bases between. Concerning this clone: Its antigen is unknown.

Study-level points and caveats: Diversity measured after ART increased yet remained under transplant donor controls. In the period from the mid-2000s to the late 2010s, blood was collected, possibly under older ART regimens.

The run of the v3.0 immunoSEQ assay was at survey level. Sequencing of each sample targeted about 40,000-50,000 T-cell genomes. The protocol was immunoSEQ multiplex PCR, while the TCRdb copy is restricted to in-frame clones and leaves out a portion. Of 42,000 or so clones listed, approximately 86% are singletons. The TCR originated in a woman aged 50 to 60 with HIV. The source was unsorted PBMCs, collected 0.1 years before starting antiretroviral therapy. The gene calls are TRBV7-2 and TRBJ2-1, with a possible D match to TRBD2 (7 bases). CDR3 protein: CASSLWGGGSNEQFF. The CDR3 DNA sequence: TGTGCCAGCAGCTTATGGGGCGGGGGCTCCAATGAGCAGTTCTTC.